These 17 T cell receptor beta chains share one sample of origin, sequenced in a study of blood T cell repertoires in COVID-19. Using immunoSEQ multiplex PCR, the repertoire was profiled, and TCRdb retains in-frame clones only, with some absent. The sample has about 230,000 clones; around 84% are singletons. The specimen sequenced was PBMCs or T cells enriched from blood (not recorded which). These receptors came from a man between 18 and 29 years old who had recovered from COVID-19.

The rearrangement uses TRBV5-1 and TRBJ1-2, with no clear D. This CDR3 region has 15 residues. V was shortened by 3 bases and J by 6 bases, with 18 bases between the two germline ends. Germline CDR1 reads SGHRS; CDR2 reads YFSETQ. DNA of the CDR3: TGCGCCAGCAGCTCCAGCCCCCGGGAGTTGAATGGCTACACCTTC. It codes for CASSSSPRELNGYTF.

This rearrangement joins TRBV10-1 to TRBJ2-2; 14 nucleotides line up with TRBD2. V gave up 6 bases and J gave up 8 bases; unmatched junction bases: 8. The germline gives CDR1 WNHNN, CDR2 SYGVQD (reference sequence). This CDR3 has 16 amino acids. The CDR3 reads CASSGGLAGDKGELFF. Here the CDR3 DNA reads TGCGCCAGCAGCGGGGGACTAGCGGGAGACAAGGGGGAGCTGTTTTTT.

The genes are TRBV20-1 and TRBJ1-1; TRBD1 might be the D (6 bases). This CDR3 comprises 11 residues. Germline V CDR1 and CDR2: DFQATT, SNEGSKA (reference sequence). V lost 5 bases and J 8 bases, leaving 12 bases between the germline ends. The CDR3 reads CSAQGQPEAFF. In DNA form, the CDR3 reads TGCAGTGCTCAGGGGCAGCCAGAAGCTTTCTTT.

This clone showed up just a few times. The chain couples TRBV2 to TRBJ1-2; TRBD1 matches 8 bases. This CDR3 region has 13 residues. V trimming: 6 bases; J trimming: 8 bases; junction bases outside the gene matches: 8. The germline V gene encodes CDR1 SNHLY and CDR2 FYNNEI. CDR3: CASSHKTGEGYTF. The CDR3 region has the DNA TGTGCCAGCAGCCACAAGACAGGGGAAGGCTACACCTTC.

The chain has TRBV10-2 and TRBJ2-5, with TRBD2 identical over 7 bases. The CDR3 has 16 residues. The trim removed 3 bases at V and 4 bases at J, leaving 11 bases unmatched. Germline CDR1 is WSHSY and CDR2 is SAAADI. CDR3 sequence (DNA): TGCGCCAGCAGTGACCCCCAAACTAGCGAACTAGAGACCCAGTACTTC. As protein: CASSDPQTSELETQYF.

The chain combines TRBV7-9 with TRBJ1-5, with a possible D match to TRBD1 (5 bases). V was pared by 4 bases and J by 5 bases, with 9 bases between. Germline lookup yields CDR1 SEHNR and CDR2 FQNEAQ (reference sequence). There are 13 residues in the CDR3. The CDR3 sequence: CASSSPGDQPQHF. DNA of the CDR3: TGTGCCAGCAGCTCACCGGGGGATCAGCCCCAGCATTTT.

This chain connects TRBV4-1 to TRBJ1-2; 9 positions match TRBD1. The CDR3 spans 15 residues. Germline V gene lookup returns CDR1 MGHRA and CDR2 YSYEKL. Unmatched junction bases numbered 3, after V lost 3 bases and J lost 1 base. DNA for the CDR3: TGCGCCAGCAGCCATGACAGGGGGATTAACTATGGCTACACCTTC. This translates into CASSHDRGINYGYTF.

The chain is built from TRBV9 and TRBJ2-5; 13 positions match TRBD2. The CDR3 contains 15 residues. With V trimmed by 2 bases and J by 5 bases, 3 bases remained unmatched. The V gene's germline CDR1 is SGDLS and CDR2 YYNGEE. The DNA for the CDR3 is TGTGCCAGCAGCGTCGGGACTAGCGGGATTGAGACCCAGTACTTC. Residues: CASSVGTSGIETQYF.

This clone has just one count. V usage is TRBV12-3 or TRBV12-4 and J usage is TRBJ2-5; D is possibly TRBD1 (6 bases). The CDR3 sequence is 13 residues long. Trimming stripped 7 bases from V and 4 bases from J, with 13 bases between. CDR3 in amino acids: CASNLQGRETQYF. The CDR3, as DNA: TGTGCCAGCAACCTACAGGGCCGAGAGACCCAGTACTTC.

This clone was counted only a few times. In nucleotides, the CDR3 is TGTGCCATCAGCCAAGACAAGTATAGCAATCAGCCCCAGCATTTT. Protein product: CAISQDKYSNQPQHF. This chain connects TRBV10-3 to TRBJ1-5; D is unresolved. The CDR3 contains 15 residues. V was clipped by 6 bases and J by 0 bases, with 12 bases between them. Germline CDR1 ENHRY, CDR2 SYGVKD.

V is TRBV6-1 and J is TRBJ2-2; D remains unclear. This CDR3 is built from 15 residues. The V gene's germline CDR1 is MNHNS and CDR2 SASEGT. Trimming cost V 2 bases and J 5 bases, with 12 bases left between them. The CDR3 loop reads CASSETAGYTGELFF. In DNA, the CDR3 is TGTGCCAGCAGTGAAACGGCAGGTTATACCGGGGAGCTGTTTTTT.

This rearrangement joins TRBV6-1 to TRBJ2-1; 15 bases match TRBD2. Per germline, CDR1 MNHNS and CDR2 SASEGT. With V trimmed by 3 bases and J by 7 bases, 1 base remained unmatched. CDR3 size: 15 residues. The CDR3 sequence: CASSEGTSGRNEQFF. The DNA for the CDR3 is TGTGCCAGCAGTGAGGGGACTAGCGGGAGGAATGAGCAGTTCTTC.

J is TRBJ2-1 and V is TRBV7-9, with 8 bases lining up with TRBD2. CDR1 and CDR2 from the germline V gene are SEHNR and FQNEAQ (reference sequence). This CDR3 comprises 17 residues. J gave up 1 base and V 5 bases, and 10 bases lay outside the gene matches. As DNA, the CDR3 is TGTGCCAGCAGCCCGGGAGGGTGGGAGCTTTCCTACAATGAGCAGTTCTTC. This translates into CASSPGGWELSYNEQFF.

The chain uses TRBV7-9 and TRBJ2-2; 11 bases are shared with TRBD2. This CDR3 region has 16 residues. Germline values: CDR1 SEHNR, CDR2 FQNEAQ (reference sequence). The J segment lost 3 bases and the V segment lost 5 bases, leaving 5 bases of the junction unmatched. CDR3 sequence (DNA): TGTGCCAGCAGCCCACCGGGACTAGCGGACACCGGGGAGCTGTTTTTT. Translation gives CASSPPGLADTGELFF.

This clone has just a few counts. V usage is TRBV5-1 and J usage is TRBJ1-2; D is undetermined. This CDR3 comprises 15 residues. The V and J ends lost 1 base and 4 bases respectively, with 14 bases between them. CDR1 is SGHRS, CDR2 YFSETQ, per germline. The CDR3 protein is CASSLSSRQTYGYTF. The CDR3 region has the DNA TGCGCCAGCAGCTTGAGTTCCAGGCAAACCTATGGCTACACCTTC.

V is TRBV28 and J is TRBJ1-6; 8 bases align to TRBD1. Germline values: CDR1 MDHEN, CDR2 SYDVKM. The CDR3 runs 15 residues. Trimming removed 5 bases from V and 11 bases from J; junction bases left unmatched: 11. CDR3 residues: CASSPRGQGRAPLHF. The CDR3 region has the DNA TGTGCCAGCAGTCCCCGAGGACAGGGTAGGGCACCCCTCCACTTT.

This sequence joins TRBV5-1 and TRBJ1-5; tentative D call: TRBD1 (5 bases). CDR3 length: 15 amino acids. Trimming removed 0 bases from V and 2 bases from J, with 9 bases in between. The germline CDR1 and CDR2 sequences are SGHRS and YFSETQ. CDR3 sequence (DNA): TGCGCCAGCAGCTTGGAGGGGAAGGGCAATCAGCCCCAGCATTTT. Translated, it gives CASSLEGKGNQPQHF.